The 6 T cell receptor beta chains below all came from one sample that was sequenced in a study of T cell repertoires in cytomegalovirus infection. TCRdb called the reads again in MiXCR, with one record for every CDR3 protein. The table has approximately 270,000 distinct CDR3 sequences, less than 25% seen once. These receptors' targets are unknown. The starting material was cultured PBMCs, obtained from culture after CMV antigen stimulation. Receptor source: a human donor in good health (CMV status not recorded). Some clones in this sample may be carry-over from other donors' samples.

This clonotype has only a few counts. The V call is TRBV5-1, the J call TRBJ1-1; TRBD1 matches 7 bases. Germline-derived CDR1 and CDR2 are SGHRS and YFSETQ. The CDR3 totals 13 residues. The V gene end was trimmed by 4 bases and the J gene end by 10 bases; junction bases not matched to a gene: 10. Here the CDR3 DNA reads TGCGCCAGCAGCCCAAGGACAGGCTCCGGAGCTTTCTTT. Amino acids: CASSPRTGSGAFF.

The chain uses TRBV3-1 and TRBJ2-7; D is ambiguous. Looked up from germline, CDR1 is LGHDT and CDR2 is YNNKEL (reference sequence). Trimming cost V 11 bases and J 2 bases, with 13 bases left between them. This CDR3 contains 12 residues. The CDR3, as DNA: TGTGCCGTTGGGGTCAAAGCCTACGAGCAGTACTTC. This translates into CAVGVKAYEQYF.

The J gene is TRBJ2-3, the V gene TRBV6-2 or TRBV6-3; 9 bases match TRBD1. V lost 5 bases, J lost 4 bases, and 4 bases stayed unmatched. The V gene's germline CDR1 is MNHEY and CDR2 SVGEGT. This CDR3 spans 14 amino acids. The CDR3 DNA is TGTGCCAGCAGTATATGGACAGGGGCAGATACGCAGTATTTT. It specifies CASSIWTGADTQYF.

The V call is TRBV11-2, the J call TRBJ1-1, with TRBD1 matching 7 bases. The CDR3 runs 15 residues. Unmatched junction bases numbered 2, after V lost 0 bases and J lost 1 base. Germline V gene lookup returns CDR1 SGHAT and CDR2 FQNNGV. The CDR3 coding sequence is TGTGCCAGCAGCTTAGATGACAGGGAGAACACTGAAGCTTTCTTT. Its translation is CASSLDDRENTEAFF.

This chain joins TRBV3-1 and TRBJ2-2; D possibly corresponds to TRBD2 (6 bases). Trimming shortened V by 10 bases and J by 4 bases, and 28 bases separated the two germline ends. The CDR3 length is 18 residues. Germline V gives CDR1 LGHDT, CDR2 YNNKEL (reference sequence). CDR3 amino acids: CATRDSVALRVTTGELFF. CDR3 coding DNA: TGTGCCACTAGGGACTCTGTGGCTCTGCGAGTGACCACCGGGGAGCTGTTTTTT.

This clonotype has only a few counts. The chain has TRBV7-2 and TRBJ2-7; D is unclear. Germline CDR1 and CDR2: SGHTA and FQGNSA. Trimming shortened V by 3 bases and J by 0 bases, and 6 bases separated the two germline ends. This CDR3 is built from 13 residues. The CDR3 reads CASSLFTSYEQYV. As DNA, the CDR3 is TGTGCCAGCAGCTTGTTCACCTCCTACGAGCAGTACGTC.